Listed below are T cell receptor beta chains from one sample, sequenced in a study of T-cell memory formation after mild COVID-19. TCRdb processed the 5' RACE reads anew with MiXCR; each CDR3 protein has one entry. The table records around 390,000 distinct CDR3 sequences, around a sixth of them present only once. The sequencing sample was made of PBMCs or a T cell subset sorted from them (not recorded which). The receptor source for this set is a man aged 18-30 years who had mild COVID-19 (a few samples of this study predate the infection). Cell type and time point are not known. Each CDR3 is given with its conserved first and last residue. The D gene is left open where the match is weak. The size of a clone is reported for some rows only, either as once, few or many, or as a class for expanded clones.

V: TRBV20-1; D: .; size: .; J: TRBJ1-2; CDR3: CSANRENYGYTF; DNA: TGCAGTGCTAACCGGGAAAACTATGGCTACACCTTC
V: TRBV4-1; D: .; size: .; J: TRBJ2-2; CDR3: CASSIDSYTGELFF; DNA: TGCGCCAGCAGTATCGATTCCTACACCGGGGAGCTGTTTTTT
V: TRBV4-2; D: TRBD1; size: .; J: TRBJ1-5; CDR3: CASSQAQGGQPQHF; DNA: TGTGCCAGCAGCCAAGCCCAGGGGGGGCAGCCCCAGCATTTT
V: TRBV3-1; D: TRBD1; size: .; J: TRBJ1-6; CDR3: CASSQTGVNSPLHF; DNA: TGTGCCAGCAGCCAAACAGGGGTAAATTCACCCCTCCACTTT
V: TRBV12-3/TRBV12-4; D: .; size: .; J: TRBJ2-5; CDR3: CASTLRGSQTQYF; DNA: TGTGCCAGCACTCTCCGGGGTTCGCAGACCCAGTACTTC
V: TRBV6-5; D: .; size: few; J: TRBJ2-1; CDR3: CASRGRQDSYNEQFF; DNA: TGTGCCAGCAGGGGTCGACAGGACTCCTACAATGAGCAGTTCTTC
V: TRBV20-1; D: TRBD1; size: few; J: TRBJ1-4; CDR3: CSARDQDRGNEKLFF; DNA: TGCAGTGCTAGAGATCAGGACAGGGGTAATGAAAAACTGTTTTTT
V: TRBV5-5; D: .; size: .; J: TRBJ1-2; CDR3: CASSLEATYYGYTF; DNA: TGTGCCAGCAGCTTGGAGGCGACCTACTATGGCTACACCTTC
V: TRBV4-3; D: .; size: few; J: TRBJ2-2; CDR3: CASSRPSGGPNTGELFF; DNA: TGCGCCAGCAGCCGCCCCTCGGGTGGCCCGAACACCGGGGAGCTGTTTTTT
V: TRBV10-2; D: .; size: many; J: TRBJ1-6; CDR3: CASGDTGNSPLHF; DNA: TGCGCCAGCGGGGATACAGGGAATTCACCCCTCCACTTT
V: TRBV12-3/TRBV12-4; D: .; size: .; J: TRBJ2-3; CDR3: CASSSLDYTDTQYF; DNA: TGTGCCAGCAGCTCCCTGGACTACACAGATACGCAGTATTTT
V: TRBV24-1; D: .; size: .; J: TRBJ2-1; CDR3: CATSDPRGGFYNEQFF; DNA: TGTGCCACCAGTGACCCAAGGGGGGGCTTTTACAATGAGCAGTTCTTC
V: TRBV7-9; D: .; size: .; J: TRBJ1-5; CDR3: CASSPLEVYSNQPQHF; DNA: TGTGCCAGCAGCCCCCTAGAAGTATATAGCAATCAGCCCCAGCATTTT
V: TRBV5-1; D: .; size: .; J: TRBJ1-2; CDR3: CASSLVTEAYGYTF; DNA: TGCGCCAGCAGCTTAGTGACCGAGGCTTATGGCTACACCTTC
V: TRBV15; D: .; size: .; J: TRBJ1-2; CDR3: CATSSGGGAPYGYTF; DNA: TGTGCCACCAGCAGTGGAGGGGGGGCCCCCTATGGCTACACCTTC
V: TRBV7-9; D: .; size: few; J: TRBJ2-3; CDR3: CASSEGSWDTQYF; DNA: TGTGCCAGCAGCGAGGGGAGTTGGGATACGCAGTATTTT
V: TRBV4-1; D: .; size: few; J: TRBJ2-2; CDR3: CASSQPWGRNTGELFF; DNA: TGCGCCAGCAGCCAACCCTGGGGGCGGAACACCGGGGAGCTGTTTTTT
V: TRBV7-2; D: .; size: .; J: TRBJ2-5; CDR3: CASSLAPRGPQETQYF; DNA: TGTGCCAGCAGCTTAGCCCCGAGGGGTCCACAAGAGACCCAGTACTTC
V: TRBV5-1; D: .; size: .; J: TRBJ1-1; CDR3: CASSMTLNTEAFF; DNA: TGCGCCAGCAGCATGACTTTGAACACTGAAGCTTTCTTT
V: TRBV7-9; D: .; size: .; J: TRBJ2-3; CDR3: CASTQVDSRTDTQYF; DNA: TGTGCCAGCACGCAGGTGGACAGCCGCACAGATACGCAGTATTTT
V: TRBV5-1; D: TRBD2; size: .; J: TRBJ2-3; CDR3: CASTREGQSADTQYF; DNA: TGCGCCAGCACCCGGGAGGGACAATCCGCAGATACGCAGTATTTT
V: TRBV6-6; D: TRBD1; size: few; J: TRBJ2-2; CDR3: CASSYRDRSGELFF; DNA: TGTGCCAGCAGTTACCGGGACAGATCCGGGGAGCTGTTTTTT
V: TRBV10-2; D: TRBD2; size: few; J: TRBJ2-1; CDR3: CASSESHPAGPHNEQFF; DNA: TGCGCCAGCAGTGAGTCGCACCCAGCGGGACCTCACAATGAGCAGTTCTTC
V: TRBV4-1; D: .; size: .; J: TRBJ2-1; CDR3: CASSQARGGSYNEQFF; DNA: TGCGCCAGCAGCCAGGCCCGGGGAGGCTCCTACAATGAGCAGTTCTTC
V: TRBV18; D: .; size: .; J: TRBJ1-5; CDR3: CASSPEQGSQPQHF; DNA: TGTGCCAGCTCACCGGAACAGGGAAGCCAGCCCCAGCATTTT
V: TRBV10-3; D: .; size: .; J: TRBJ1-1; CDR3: CAITRTENTEAFF; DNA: TGTGCCATCACTAGAACAGAGAACACTGAAGCTTTCTTT
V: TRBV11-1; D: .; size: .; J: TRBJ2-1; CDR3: CASSPRGPYNEQFF; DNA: TGTGCCAGCAGCCCCAGGGGTCCCTACAATGAGCAGTTCTTC
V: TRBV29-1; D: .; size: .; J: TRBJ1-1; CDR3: CSVVGPGMAEAFF; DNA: TGCAGCGTTGTGGGTCCGGGGATGGCTGAAGCTTTCTTT
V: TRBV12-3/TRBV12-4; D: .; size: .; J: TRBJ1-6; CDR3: CASSLALGVSTPGNSPLHF; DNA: TGTGCCAGCAGTTTAGCGCTGGGCGTTTCCACACCGGGGAATTCACCCCTCCACTTT
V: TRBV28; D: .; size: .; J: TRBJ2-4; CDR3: CASSPGTFQYF; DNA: TGTGCCAGCAGTCCAGGGACATTTCAGTACTTC
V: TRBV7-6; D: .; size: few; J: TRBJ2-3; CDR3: CASSLSPGSTDTQYF; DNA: TGTGCCAGCAGCTTATCTCCGGGCTCCACAGATACGCAGTATTTT
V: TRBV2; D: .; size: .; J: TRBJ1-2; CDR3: CASSESGYDYGYTF; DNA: TGTGCCAGCAGTGAATCGGGGTACGACTATGGCTACACCTTC
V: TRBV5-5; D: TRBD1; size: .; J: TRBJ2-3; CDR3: CASRIYGQGEQYF; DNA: TGTGCCAGCAGAATATACGGACAGGGCGAACAGTATTTT
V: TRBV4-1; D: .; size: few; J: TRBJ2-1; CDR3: CASSQEGPQGMQFF; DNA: TGCGCCAGCAGCCAAGAAGGTCCCCAAGGCATGCAGTTCTTC
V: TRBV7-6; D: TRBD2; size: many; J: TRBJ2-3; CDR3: CASSFLAGGRTDTQYF; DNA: TGTGCCAGCAGCTTTCTAGCGGGGGGGCGCACAGATACGCAGTATTTT
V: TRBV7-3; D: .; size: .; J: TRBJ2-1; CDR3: CASSLLSGAPYNEQFF; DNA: TGTGCCAGCAGCTTACTGTCGGGGGCCCCCTACAATGAGCAGTTCTTC
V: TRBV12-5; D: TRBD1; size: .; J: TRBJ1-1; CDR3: CASGLPRDRGLTEAFF; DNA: TGTGCTAGTGGTTTACCGAGGGACAGGGGTCTCACTGAAGCTTTCTTT
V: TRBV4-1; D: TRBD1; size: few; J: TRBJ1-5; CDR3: CASSDGGRGPNQPQHF; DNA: TGCGCCAGCAGCGACGGTGGGAGGGGGCCGAATCAGCCCCAGCATTTT
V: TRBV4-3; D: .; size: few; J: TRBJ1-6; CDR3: CASSGDAGYGNSPLHF; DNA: TGCGCCAGCAGCGGCGACGCGGGGTATGGGAATTCACCCCTCCACTTT
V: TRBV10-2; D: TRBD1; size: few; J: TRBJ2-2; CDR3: CATTVPRQGDTGELFF; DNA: TGCGCCACGACCGTCCCGAGACAGGGTGACACCGGGGAGCTGTTTTTT
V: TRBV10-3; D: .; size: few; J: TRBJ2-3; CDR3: CAISESKGAHADTQYF; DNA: TGTGCCATCAGTGAGTCGAAAGGGGCGCACGCAGATACGCAGTATTTT
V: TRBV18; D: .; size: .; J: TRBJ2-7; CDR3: CASSLLEGPEQYF; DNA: TGTGCCAGCTCCCTCCTGGAAGGTCCAGAGCAGTACTTC
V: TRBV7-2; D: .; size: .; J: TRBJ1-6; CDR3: CASSLVQGRLISSSYNSPLHF; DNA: TGTGCCAGCAGCTTAGTTCAGGGACGGCTGATTTCGAGCTCCTATAATTCACCCCTCCACTTT
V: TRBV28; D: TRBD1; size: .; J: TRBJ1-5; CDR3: CASRGQLNQPQHF; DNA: TGTGCCAGCAGGGGACAGCTCAATCAGCCCCAGCATTTT